Below, 29 T cell receptor beta chains from the same sample are listed, as sequenced in a study of shared clonotypes between healthy human individuals. The repertoire was sequenced with immunoSEQ multiplex PCR; TCRdb's copy has only in-frame clones and lacks some. Here the sample spans approximately 2.4 million clones, more than 90% being singletons. Material: naive CD4+ T cells sorted from blood. Noted subset: CD45RA+ positively selected. The receptors derive from a man between 18 and 29 years old in good health.

The V call is TRBV19, the J call TRBJ1-2; 8 bases line up with TRBD1. The germline gives CDR1 LNHDA, CDR2 SQIVND (reference sequence). V lost 3 bases to trimming and J lost 8 bases; unmatched junction nucleotides: 5. This CDR3 is 13 amino acids long. CDR3 sequence reads: CASSMDRDSGYTF. CDR3 in DNA: TGTGCCAGTAGTATGGACAGGGACTCGGGCTACACCTTC.

With regard to this clone: This specimen includes other DNA sequences encoding the same CDR3. This chain connects TRBV18 to TRBJ2-7, with 10 bases lining up with TRBD2. Germline V lookup: CDR1 KGHSH, CDR2 LQKENI. The length of the CDR3 is 14 residues. J gave up 4 bases and V 5 bases, and 5 bases lay outside the gene matches. CDR3 DNA: TGTGCCAGCTCATTAGCGGGGGGATCGTACGAGCAGTACTTC. Its translation is CASSLAGGSYEQYF.

In its sample, this clone was seen once. The chain couples TRBV19 to TRBJ2-7; D remains unclear. The CDR3 is made up of 11 amino acids. Germline loops: CDR1 LNHDA, CDR2 SQIVND (reference sequence). Trimming shortened V by 6 bases and J by 3 bases, and 6 bases separated the two germline ends. CDR3 nucleotides: TGTGCCAGTAGAAGTAGCTACGAGCAGTACTTC. Translating it yields CASRSSYEQYF.

The chain is built from TRBV7-9 and TRBJ1-2, with TRBD1 as a possible D gene (6 bases). The V and J ends lost 5 bases and 8 bases respectively, with 15 bases between them. Germline CDR1 is SEHNR and CDR2 is FQNEAQ (reference sequence). This CDR3 spans 13 amino acids. In DNA form, the CDR3 reads TGTGCCAGCAGCCCCGGAATACAGGGCGGCTACACCTTC. Translated: CASSPGIQGGYTF.

V is TRBV5-4 and J is TRBJ1-2; D is unresolved. The CDR3 has 13 amino acids. Looked up from germline, CDR1 is SGHNT and CDR2 is YYREEE (reference sequence). V was clipped by 3 bases and J by 5 bases, with 11 bases between them. CDR3: CASSSQDRYGYTF. In DNA, the CDR3 is TGTGCCAGCAGCTCCCAGGATCGTTATGGCTACACCTTC.

The V call is TRBV7-2, the J call TRBJ2-7; D is uncertain. The CDR3 has 11 residues. V was trimmed by 4 bases and J by 3 bases, leaving 4 bases between them. CDR1 and CDR2 (germline): SGHTA, FQGNSA. The CDR3 is CASSWGYEQYF. In DNA form, the CDR3 reads TGTGCCAGCAGCTGGGGCTACGAGCAGTACTTC.

Worth noting for this clone: Different DNA sequences within this sample yield the same CDR3. This sequence joins TRBV10-3 and TRBJ2-5; D is perhaps TRBD1 or TRBD2 (5 bases each). Per the germline V gene, CDR1 is ENHRY and CDR2 is SYGVKD. There are 12 residues in the CDR3. The V end lost 1 base, the J end lost 5 bases, and 5 bases lay between the germline ends. CDR3 DNA sequence: TGTGCCATCAGTGAGTGGGGGGAGACCCAGTACTTC. This translates into CAISEWGETQYF.

This chain links TRBV2 with TRBJ2-3, with D perhaps TRBD1 (6 bases). There are 14 residues in the CDR3. Per germline, CDR1 SNHLY and CDR2 FYNNEI. V was trimmed by 8 bases and J by 3 bases, leaving 15 bases between them. Written as DNA, the CDR3 is TGTGCCAGCGGCGACAGGAGGTGGACAGATACGCAGTATTTT. Protein: CASGDRRWTDTQYF.

The CDR3 DNA follows: TGTGCCAGCAGTCCGGATAGCGGGAGGGAGCGGGAGCAGTACTTC. Translating it yields CASSPDSGREREQYF. V gene TRBV27 combines with J gene TRBJ2-7, with 11 nucleotides matching TRBD2. Germline loops: CDR1 MNHEY, CDR2 SMNVEV (reference sequence). CDR3 length equals 15 residues. Trimming removed 5 bases from V and 7 bases from J; junction bases left unmatched: 10.

This chain links TRBV6-1 with TRBJ1-1, with a weak D call TRBD1 (6 bases). Trimming pared 7 bases from V and 0 bases from J, leaving 12 bases between. Per germline, CDR1 MNHNS and CDR2 SASEGT. This CDR3 is 14 amino acids long. Written as DNA, the CDR3 is TGTGCCAGCATCCACGGGGGCATGAACACTGAAGCTTTCTTT. Amino acid sequence: CASIHGGMNTEAFF.

This chain's CDR3 is CASSYSVGEQFF. The CDR3 bases are TGTGCCAGCAGTTACTCCGTGGGTGAGCAGTTCTTC. The chain joins TRBV6-6 to TRBJ2-1; no firm D call. This CDR3 contains 12 residues. V was trimmed by 0 bases and J by 9 bases, leaving 6 bases between them. CDR1 and CDR2 (germline): MNHNY, SVGAGI (reference sequence).

This chain links TRBV30 with TRBJ1-6; D gene uncertain. The CDR3 length is 13 residues. V was cut by 2 bases and J by 9 bases, with 11 bases left in between. Germline lookup yields CDR1 GTSNPN and CDR2 SVGIG (reference sequence). The CDR3 region is CAWSPDVTSPLHF. CDR3 sequence (DNA): TGTGCCTGGAGTCCTGACGTAACTTCACCCCTCCACTTT.

The V gene is TRBV7-2, the J gene TRBJ1-2, with TRBD1 as a possible D gene (6 bases). Germline values: CDR1 SGHTA, CDR2 FQGNSA. Between the trimmed V and J ends, which lost 5 bases and 4 bases, there was a span of 17 bases. The CDR3 is made up of 15 amino acids. CDR3 nucleotides: TGTGCCAGCAGCATCCCGGGACATTCCACCTATGGCTACACCTTC. This translates into CASSIPGHSTYGYTF.

This clone came up once. This rearrangement joins TRBV5-5 to TRBJ1-5; a possible D gene is TRBD1 (6 bases). The CDR3 runs 17 residues. The V gene's germline CDR1 is SGHKS and CDR2 YYEKEE (reference sequence). V shed 2 bases and J shed 4 bases, with 19 bases lying between them. The CDR3 region has the DNA TGTGCCAGCAGCTTTTGGGGGAAACAGGGCTCGAATCAGCCCCAGCATTTT. Translating gives CASSFWGKQGSNQPQHF.

The V gene is TRBV18, the J gene TRBJ1-1; 7 positions agree with TRBD1. The CDR3 runs to 12 residues. Trimming cost V 4 bases and J 7 bases; bases outside gene matches: 3. The germline V gene encodes CDR1 KGHSH and CDR2 LQKENI. In DNA, the CDR3 is TGTGCCAGCTCACGCGACAGGGATGAAGCTTTCTTT. As protein: CASSRDRDEAFF.

This clone has only one observation. The rearrangement joins TRBV5-1 to TRBJ1-1; TRBD1 might be the D (6 bases). Germline loops: CDR1 SGHRS, CDR2 YFSETQ. Trimming shortened V by 4 bases and J by 1 base, and 14 bases separated the two germline ends. The CDR3 spans 15 residues. CDR3 amino acids: CASSRSLTGNTEAFF. CDR3 DNA: TGCGCCAGCAGCCGTAGCCTGACAGGGAACACTGAAGCTTTCTTT.

V gene TRBV5-4 combines with J gene TRBJ2-2; D not resolved. The CDR3 has 16 amino acids. Deletions cut 6 bases from V and 2 bases from J, with 17 bases between. Per germline, CDR1 SGHNT and CDR2 YYREEE (reference sequence). The CDR3 spells CASTSRMGSNTGELFF. CDR3 DNA: TGTGCCAGCACCTCGAGGATGGGATCCAACACCGGGGAGCTGTTTTTT.

The rearrangement joins TRBV7-3 to TRBJ2-3; 8 nucleotides align to TRBD2. J was trimmed by 2 bases and V by 8 bases; bases with no gene match: 3. The length of the CDR3 is 13 residues. From germline, CDR1 is SGHTA and CDR2 FQGTGA. The CDR3 loop reads CASGSGATDTQYF. The CDR3 bases are TGTGCCAGCGGTAGCGGGGCCACAGATACGCAGTATTTT.

This clone has only one observation. The rearrangement joins TRBV18 to TRBJ2-2; 11 bases map to TRBD2. V lost 4 bases to trimming and J lost 0 bases; unmatched junction nucleotides: 1. The CDR3 is 16 residues long. Germline lookup yields CDR1 KGHSH and CDR2 LQKENI. DNA for the CDR3: TGTGCCAGCTCACTGACTAGCGGGGCGAACACCGGGGAGCTGTTTTTT. This codes for CASSLTSGANTGELFF.

The chain employs TRBV5-1 and TRBJ2-5; 9 nucleotides match TRBD1. The CDR3 sequence is 16 residues long. V was pared by 3 bases and J by 4 bases, with 10 bases of the junction left unmatched. Germline lookup yields CDR1 SGHRS and CDR2 YFSETQ. CDR3 region: CASSYFPPGQGETQYF. In nucleotides, the CDR3 is TGCGCCAGCAGCTATTTCCCTCCGGGACAGGGAGAGACCCAGTACTTC.

The chain is built from TRBV6-1 and TRBJ2-7, with 8 bases fitting TRBD1. CDR3 length equals 13 residues. V gave up 6 bases and J gave up 6 bases; unmatched junction bases: 7. CDR1 MNHNS and CDR2 SASEGT come from the germline V gene. This chain's CDR3 is CASSGTGRLEQYF. The CDR3 DNA reads as TGTGCCAGCAGCGGGACAGGTAGACTCGAGCAGTACTTC.

This chain uses TRBV6-6 with TRBJ2-7, with TRBD1 matching over 10 bases. V was clipped by 2 bases and J by 2 bases; unmatched bases: 3. Germline V gives CDR1 MNHNY, CDR2 SVGAGI (reference sequence). This CDR3 contains 15 residues. The CDR3 nucleotides read TGTGCCAGCAGTTACCGGGACAGGGGCGCCTACGAGCAGTACTTC. Translated: CASSYRDRGAYEQYF.

This rearrangement joins TRBV28 to TRBJ2-7; 8 bases map to TRBD2. With V trimmed by 7 bases and J by 4 bases, 6 bases remained unmatched. Germline V CDR1 and CDR2: MDHEN, SYDVKM. The CDR3 has 13 residues. The CDR3 DNA sequence: TGTGCCAGCACGGACGGGGGGGCTTACGAGCAGTACTTC. Translation: CASTDGGAYEQYF.

The chain links TRBV2 to TRBJ2-2; TRBD1 matches at 7 bases. The CDR3 sequence is 14 residues long. The germline CDR1 and CDR2 sequences are SNHLY and FYNNEI. Trimming at V came to 5 bases and at J to 7 bases, leaving 7 bases not matched to a gene. The CDR3 loop reads CASSIYRGDGELFF. CDR3 coding DNA: TGTGCCAGCAGTATTTACAGGGGAGACGGGGAGCTGTTTTTT.

The chain has TRBV29-1 and TRBJ2-3; either TRBD1 or TRBD2 may supply D (5 bases each). Germline CDR1 is SQVTM and CDR2 is ANQGSEA. The CDR3 is 12 residues long. Trimming pared 7 bases from V and 4 bases from J, leaving 12 bases between. CDR3 sequence: CSASRGADTQYF. CDR3 sequence (DNA): TGCAGCGCCTCAAGGGGAGCAGATACGCAGTATTTT.

V and J are TRBV7-8 and TRBJ2-1; possible D gene TRBD1, 5 bases. V lost 2 bases, J lost 3 bases, and 14 bases lay in between. The CDR3 is made up of 16 amino acids. The germline V gene has CDR1 SGHVS and CDR2 FQNEAQ. CDR3 sequence (DNA): TGTGCCAGCAGCTTAATAGGGGAAGGGAACTACAATGAGCAGTTCTTC. Encoded protein: CASSLIGEGNYNEQFF.

Of note for this clone: Within the sample, other DNA sequences also encode this same CDR3. The gene calls are TRBV6-1 and TRBJ2-7; 12 bases line up with TRBD2. This CDR3 contains 14 residues. CDR1 is MNHNS, CDR2 SASEGT, per germline. V was clipped by 4 bases and J by 4 bases; unmatched bases: 2. This CDR3 reads CASSGLAGAYEQYF. For the CDR3, the DNA is TGTGCCAGCAGTGGACTAGCGGGAGCGTACGAGCAGTACTTC.

This clone was recorded once. J is TRBJ1-6 and V is TRBV30; TRBD1 aligns across 8 bases. The J segment lost 6 bases and the V segment lost 4 bases, leaving 11 bases of the junction unmatched. This CDR3 has 16 amino acids. CDR1 is GTSNPN and CDR2 is SVGIG in the germline V gene (reference sequence). CDR3 bases: TGTGCCTGGAAACAGGGGGGAATATGGGGTAATTCACCCCTCCACTTT. Protein sequence: CAWKQGGIWGNSPLHF.

Concerning this clone itself: This sample also contains other DNA sequences that code for the same CDR3. This rearrangement joins TRBV11-3 to TRBJ2-3; a possible D gene is TRBD2 (5 bases). The CDR3 runs to 13 residues. V was clipped by 5 bases and J by 6 bases, with 12 bases between them. CDR1 is SGHNT, CDR2 YENEEA, per germline. CDR3 nucleotide sequence: TGTGCCAGCAGCCGGGGAGTAGCGGATACGCAGTATTTT. Amino acid sequence: CASSRGVADTQYF. Full variable domain (outside the CDR3, taken from reference TRBV11-3 and TRBJ2-3): EAGVVQSPRYKIIEKKQPVAFWCNPISGHNTLYWYLQNLGQGPELLIRYENEEAVDDSQLPKDRFSAERLKGVDSTLKIQPAELGDSAVYLCASSRGVADTQYFGPGTRLTVL.